This is a list of T cell receptor beta chains from one sample in a study of vaccination effects on CD4 cells after COVID-19. No antigen has been assigned to these receptors. Only in-frame clones appear in the TCRdb table, and some are missing; sequencing was by immunoSEQ multiplex PCR. Of approximately 46,000 clones listed, around 74% are singletons. The source was CD4+ T cells from PBMCs cultured without peptide, collected before COVID-19 vaccination. The origin of the receptors is a human donor who had a prior SARS-CoV-2 infection. CDR3s leave out the opening cysteine and the closing phenylalanine or tryptophan. A row's size may be missing; if present it is once, few, many or a size class.

J	V	size	CDR3
TRBJ2-3	TRBV12-3/TRBV12-4	-	ASSPKDTQY
TRBJ2-7	TRBV7-9	-	ASSLDPQQGADEQY
TRBJ1-1	TRBV6-5	-	ASSYGVRTGDTEAF
TRBJ1-5	TRBV6-6	few	ASRRGQGGQPQH
TRBJ2-7	TRBV6-5	once	ASSRGIHYEQY
TRBJ2-7	TRBV2	once	ATGDDKWSYEQY
TRBJ1-6	TRBV3-1/TRBV3-2	few	ASSLTGNSPLH
TRBJ2-5	TRBV18	-	ASSPQGRAQETQY
TRBJ1-4	TRBV4-1	-	ASSQPPPRDINEKLF
TRBJ1-2	TRBV11-3	-	ASSRAGQFYGYT
TRBJ2-5	TRBV12-1	-	ASSHDRGQETQY
TRBJ2-7	TRBV9	-	ASSRLAGGNEQY
TRBJ2-3	TRBV27	few	ASSLLTMGLGADTQY
TRBJ2-3	TRBV9	-	ASSVEGGAAVTDTQY
TRBJ2-6	TRBV19	once	ASSIFLSGANVLT
TRBJ1-2	TRBV5-5	-	ASSPRLGPQNGYT
TRBJ1-2	TRBV18	-	ASSPGINYGYT
TRBJ2-7	TRBV4-3	few	ASSQKKAGPYEQY
TRBJ2-7	TRBV5-1	-	ASSLGLAGQTYEQY
TRBJ1-1	TRBV5-4	-	ASSLASMNTEAF
TRBJ2-1	TRBV5-1	once	ASSLYGQYYNEQF
TRBJ2-5	TRBV9	-	ASSVGMAETQY
TRBJ2-5	TRBV18	few	ASSPRETQY
TRBJ2-5	TRBV5-6	-	ASSLVVGVEKTQY
TRBJ2-3	TRBV27	-	ASSQRLAGGSTDTQY
TRBJ1-4	TRBV23-1	-	ASRPRENEKLF
TRBJ1-4	TRBV19	few	ASSRNEKLF
TRBJ1-4	TRBV4-2	-	ASSLGTPGQGVTNEKLF
TRBJ1-2	TRBV4-3	-	ASSPRGTEGGDGYT
TRBJ1-5	TRBV5-6	-	ASSLGTSRPQH
TRBJ2-2	TRBV2	-	ASSDSSGTGELF
TRBJ2-3	TRBV4-2	-	ASSQDRDDTQY
TRBJ1-1	TRBV30	-	AWSVTGTMNTEAF
TRBJ1-1	TRBV11-3	-	ASSLGHIPEAF
TRBJ2-5	TRBV3-1/TRBV3-2	-	ASSQDVLETQY
TRBJ1-4	TRBV5-1	-	ASSSQTGGDEKLF
TRBJ2-5	TRBV11-3	-	ASSKSAGQETQY
TRBJ2-3	TRBV25-1	-	ASTRFSTDTQY
TRBJ2-7	TRBV11-2	-	ASSLEPASYEQY
TRBJ2-5	TRBV19	-	ASSNRGQSYEVETQY
TRBJ1-2	TRBV7-9	-	ASSPGVGYGYT
TRBJ2-7	TRBV7-8	-	ASSLAIFSYEQY
TRBJ2-1	TRBV29-1	-	SGGRRAARYNEQF
TRBJ2-3	TRBV11-3	-	ASSKGQGTDTQY
TRBJ2-1	TRBV7-2	-	ASSLRGSGRNEQF